Here is one TCR beta chain with its context. Its antigen is undetermined. These data come from a study of STAT5B mutations in CD4+ large granular lymphocyte leukemia. The study's findings and limits: Main leukemic clonotypes were patient-specific, but roughly 25% appeared at low frequency elsewhere.

Looked up from germline, CDR1 is SNHLY and CDR2 is FYNNEI. J was trimmed by 7 bases and V by 6 bases; bases with no gene match: 4. The CDR3 is 12 amino acids. The repertoire was sequenced with immunoSEQ multiplex PCR; TCRdb's copy has only in-frame clones and lacks some. This sample has some 7,700 clones; about nine tenths occur once, and the top ten carry approximately 53%. This sequence originates from a woman in her seventies with CD4+ T-cell large granular lymphocyte leukemia. Sequencing used PBMCs. The chain carries TRBV2 and TRBJ2-3, with 7 bases aligning to TRBD2. In DNA form, the CDR3 reads TGTGCCAGCAGCGAGACTAGCAATACGCAGTATTTT. Amino acid sequence: CASSETSNTQYF.